The 4 T cell receptor beta chains below all came from one sample that was sequenced in a study of blood T cell repertoires in COVID-19. The data were produced by immunoSEQ multiplex PCR, yet TCRdb's version contains in-frame clones alone and is incomplete. The repertoire consists of 85,000 to 100,000 clones, with around 79% occurring once and the leading ten covering approximately 25%. Material: peripheral blood. These receptors were collected from a human donor in a cohort sampled during active COVID-19.

This clone has only a few counts. The chain joins TRBV27 to TRBJ1-6; 9 bases agree with TRBD1. The V and J ends lost 5 bases and 8 bases, in that order; junction bases with no gene match: 7. The CDR3 is made up of 15 amino acids. Germline lookup yields CDR1 MNHEY and CDR2 SMNVEV (reference sequence). CDR3 nucleotide sequence: TGTGCCAGCAGTCCGGACAGGGGTCAGGATTCACCCCTCCACTTT. This codes for CASSPDRGQDSPLHF.

The rearrangement links TRBV9 to TRBJ2-3; 10 positions agree with TRBD2. The CDR3 loop spans 16 amino acids. Germline V gives CDR1 SGDLS, CDR2 YYNGEE. V lost 3 bases to trimming and J lost 0 bases; unmatched junction nucleotides: 4. The CDR3, as DNA: TGTGCCAGCAGCGCCCCGGGACTAGCGAGCACAGATACGCAGTATTTT. This sequence encodes CASSAPGLASTDTQYF. The whole variable domain, remainder taken from reference TRBV9 and TRBJ2-3, is DSGVTQTPKHLITATGQRVTLRCSPRSGDLSVYWYQQSLDQGLQFLIQYYNGEERAKGNILERFSAQQFPDLHSELNLSSLELGDSALYFCASSAPGLASTDTQYFGPGTRLTVL.

This chain uses TRBV28 with TRBJ1-1; 8 nucleotides line up with TRBD1. The ends lost 1 base at V and 5 bases at J; junction bases unmatched: 9. The CDR3 loop spans 16 amino acids. The germline CDR1 and CDR2 sequences are MDHEN and SYDVKM. CDR3 amino acids: CASSLSRTGWRTEAFF. DNA of the CDR3: TGTGCCAGCAGTTTATCCAGGACAGGGTGGAGGACTGAAGCTTTCTTT. The complete variable domain, with remaining parts taken from reference TRBV28 and TRBJ1-1, reads DVKVTQSSRYLVKRTGEKVFLECVQDMDHENMFWYRQDPGLGLRLIYFSYDVKMKEKGDIPEGYSVSREKKERFSLILESASTNQTSMYLCASSLSRTGWRTEAFFGQGTRLTVV.

The chain employs TRBV7-9 and TRBJ1-2; perhaps TRBD1 as D (5 bases). Per germline, CDR1 SEHNR and CDR2 FQNEAQ (reference sequence). The V and J ends lost 5 bases and 5 bases respectively, with 18 bases between them. This CDR3 has 15 residues. The CDR3 sequence: CASSPRGGEGYGYTF. CDR3 nucleotides: TGTGCCAGCAGCCCTCGGGGCGGGGAAGGGTATGGCTACACCTTC.